A selection of T cell receptor beta chains follows, all from one sample in a study of blood T cell repertoires in COVID-19. Assay: immunoSEQ multiplex PCR; the TCRdb copy retains only in-frame clones and omits some. The sample has about 260,000 clones, over 75% seen once. Sequencing was performed on peripheral blood. The receptors shown here come from a woman between 65 and 79 years old with COVID-19, enrolled during active disease. CDR3s include the opening cysteine and the closing phenylalanine or tryptophan. The D gene is left open where the match is weak. Rows give clone size only sometimes, using once, few, many, or a class for an expanded clone.

j_call,d_call,v_call,clone_size,cdr3_aa,cdr3_nt
TRBJ1-2,TRBD1,TRBV28,.,CASSSGARGADGYTF,TGTGCCAGCAGTTCTGGGGCCAGGGGGGCGGATGGCTACACCTTC
TRBJ2-2,.,TRBV27,.,CASSLIGSGELFF,TGTGCCAGCAGTTTAATCGGGTCCGGGGAGCTGTTTTTT
TRBJ2-2,.,TRBV11-2,.,CASSLDRNTGELFF,TGTGCCAGCAGCTTAGACAGAAACACCGGGGAGCTGTTTTTT
TRBJ2-7,.,TRBV12-3/TRBV12-4,.,CASTNRSYEQYF,TGTGCCAGCACCAACAGATCCTACGAGCAGTACTTC
TRBJ1-5,.,TRBV19,few,CASSTLGTGTINQPQHF,TGTGCCAGTAGTACCCTTGGAACAGGAACCATCAATCAGCCCCAGCATTTT
TRBJ2-7,TRBD1,TRBV5-1,few,CASSSWTGEAYEQYF,TGCGCCAGCAGCTCCTGGACAGGGGAAGCCTACGAGCAGTACTTC
TRBJ1-2,TRBD1,TRBV28,.,CASSLGGQGAYGYTF,TGTGCCAGCAGTTTAGGGGGGCAGGGGGCCTATGGCTACACCTTC
TRBJ1-2,.,TRBV28,.,CASSRGVRGFTMSYTF,TGTGCCAGCAGTAGAGGGGTCAGGGGATTTACTATGAGCTACACCTTC
TRBJ1-1,.,TRBV6-5,.,CASSYSSGHSEAFF,TGTGCCAGCAGTTACTCGTCGGGACACTCTGAAGCTTTCTTT
TRBJ2-2,TRBD1,TRBV4-3,.,CASSQRTGGTGELFF,TGCGCCAGCAGCCAGCGGACAGGGGGAACCGGGGAGCTGTTTTTT
TRBJ1-1,TRBD1,TRBV9,.,CASSVQGEMNTEAFF,TGTGCCAGCAGCGTACAGGGGGAGATGAACACTGAAGCTTTCTTT
TRBJ2-5,TRBD2,TRBV5-1,once,CASSLSGTSGETQYF,TGCGCCAGCAGCTTGTCGGGGACTAGCGGAGAGACCCAGTACTTC
TRBJ2-3,.,TRBV27,once,CASSLSSGGDTQYF,TGTGCCAGCAGTTTATCTAGTGGGGGGGATACGCAGTATTTT
TRBJ1-4,.,TRBV21-1,.,CASSKRVGTTKLFF,TGTGCCAGCAGCAAGCGGGTAGGGACAACAAAACTGTTTTTT
TRBJ1-1,.,TRBV7-2,.,CASSVSDRSYMNTEAFF,TGTGCCAGCAGCGTTTCCGACAGGTCCTACATGAACACTGAAGCTTTCTTT
TRBJ1-1,TRBD1,TRBV20-1,many,CSASMNRGLNTEAFF,TGCAGTGCTAGTATGAACAGGGGACTGAACACTGAAGCTTTCTTT
TRBJ1-2,.,TRBV19,.,CARQRQVFAGYTF,TGTGCCAGGCAGAGACAGGTATTTGCTGGCTACACCTTC
TRBJ2-1,TRBD2,TRBV27,.,CASSRGRRLAVGDEQFF,TGTGCCAGCAGTCGCGGCCGGCGACTAGCGGTGGGGGATGAGCAGTTCTTC
TRBJ2-3,.,TRBV19,.,CASNDGSTDTQYF,TGTGCCAGTAACGACGGGAGCACAGATACGCAGTATTTT
TRBJ2-7,.,TRBV7-9,.,CASSLAGSYEQYF,TGTGCCAGCAGCTTGGCAGGCTCCTACGAGCAGTACTTC
TRBJ2-3,.,TRBV5-5,once,CASSLNQGPDTQYF,TGTGCCAGCAGCTTGAATCAGGGGCCAGATACGCAGTATTTT
TRBJ2-7,TRBD2,TRBV7-8,.,CASSSGQSIAGAYEQYF,TGTGCCAGCAGCTCCGGACAGAGTATAGCGGGAGCCTACGAGCAGTACTTC
TRBJ1-5,.,TRBV5-5,.,CASSFVGQGGQPQHF,TGTGCCAGCAGCTTTGTAGGGCAGGGTGGTCAGCCCCAGCATTTT
TRBJ1-2,.,TRBV24-1,.,CATSDGSMGRGKDGYTF,TGTGCCACCAGTGATGGTTCGATGGGTCGGGGTAAGGACGGCTACACCTTC
TRBJ1-5,TRBD1,TRBV4-1,.,CASSQGQGGQPQHF,TGCGCCAGCAGCCAGGGACAGGGCGGACAGCCCCAGCATTTT
TRBJ1-5,.,TRBV10-3,once,CAISEAKGGQPQHF,TGTGCCATCAGTGAGGCCAAAGGGGGTCAGCCCCAGCATTTT
TRBJ2-2,TRBD2,TRBV10-3,.,CAITHGLVKTGELFF,TGTGCCATCACTCATGGACTAGTCAAGACCGGGGAGCTGTTTTTT
TRBJ1-4,TRBD1,TRBV5-6,.,CASSSRTGSGEKLFF,TGTGCCAGCAGCTCCAGGACAGGGTCGGGTGAAAAACTGTTTTTT
TRBJ2-5,TRBD2,TRBV7-3,once,CASSKGLADGETQYF,TGTGCCAGCAGCAAGGGACTAGCGGACGGAGAGACCCAGTACTTC
TRBJ1-3,.,TRBV19,.,CASSIEPGSRNSGNTIYF,TGTGCCAGTAGTATAGAGCCCGGGAGCCGGAACTCTGGAAACACCATATATTTT
TRBJ2-2,TRBD1,TRBV3-1/TRBV3-2,.,CASSQGRKGQGANTGELFF,TGTGCCAGCAGCCAGGGACGAAAAGGACAGGGGGCGAACACCGGGGAGCTGTTTTTT
TRBJ2-1,TRBD2,TRBV11-3,.,CASSRGTSGSGEQFF,TGTGCCAGCAGCCGCGGGACTAGCGGGAGCGGTGAGCAGTTCTTC
TRBJ1-2,.,TRBV6-5,.,CASSYSEGGYGYTF,TGTGCCAGCAGTTACTCGGAGGGCGGCTATGGCTACACCTTC
TRBJ2-7,TRBD1,TRBV5-1,.,CASSPGDSRYEQYF,TGCGCCAGCAGCCCAGGGGACAGTCGATACGAGCAGTACTTC
TRBJ2-3,TRBD1,TRBV6-5,few,CASSYGGQGTDTQYF,TGTGCCAGCAGTTACGGGGGACAGGGAACAGATACGCAGTATTTT
TRBJ2-5,TRBD1,TRBV9,.,CASRPTGGAEETQYF,TGTGCCAGCAGGCCTACAGGGGGCGCTGAAGAGACCCAGTACTTC